Below are 15 T cell receptor beta chains sequenced from a single sample in a study of OX40 agonist ivuxolimab in advanced cancers. Profiled with immunoSEQ multiplex PCR; TCRdb holds only in-frame clones, not every one. The data show around 80,000 clones, 86% seen once. The specimen comprised CD4+ or CD8+ T cells sorted from blood, sampled in a trial of the OX40 agonist ivuxolimab. These receptors all come from an adult with an advanced solid tumor such as melanoma, head and neck, liver or kidney cancer.

The chain carries TRBV28 and TRBJ2-6; D not certain. The CDR3 is 18 amino acids. Trimming stripped 4 bases from V and 5 bases from J, with 21 bases between. Germline V gives CDR1 MDHEN, CDR2 SYDVKM. The CDR3 DNA sequence: TGTGCCAGCAGTTCGTTGGGCTTGACACAAAGTCGGGCCAACGTCCTGACTTTC. It translates to CASSSLGLTQSRANVLTF.

The chain links TRBV5-1 to TRBJ2-3, with 12 bases aligning to TRBD2. The CDR3 consists of 18 residues. Germline CDR1 and CDR2: SGHRS and YFSETQ. The ends lost 3 bases at V and 1 base at J; junction bases unmatched: 9. In DNA form, the CDR3 reads TGCGCCAGCAGCTCCCATGGGGCTAGCGGGGGGGGCACAGATACGCAGTATTTT. Translating gives CASSSHGASGGGTDTQYF.

In this sample, this clone turned up a few times. The chain carries TRBV5-8 and TRBJ1-5; 7 bases are shared with TRBD1. The trim removed 4 bases at V and 0 bases at J, leaving 4 bases unmatched. Germline V gives CDR1 SGHTS, CDR2 YDEGEE. The CDR3 totals 15 residues. The CDR3, as DNA: TGTGCCAGCAGCCCCGGGACAGTTAGCAATCAGCCCCAGCATTTT. It translates to CASSPGTVSNQPQHF.

This rearrangement joins TRBV6-5 to TRBJ2-1; 7 positions match TRBD2. Germline trimming cut 2 bases from V and 4 bases from J; bases unmatched to any gene: 5. The germline V gene encodes CDR1 MNHEY and CDR2 SVGAGI. This CDR3 is 15 amino acids long. DNA for the CDR3: TGTGCCAGCAGTTACGGGGGACTACATTACAATGAGCAGTTCTTC. It specifies CASSYGGLHYNEQFF.

This clone was seen a single time. This sequence joins TRBV5-1 and TRBJ1-1, with TRBD1 identical over 7 bases. The CDR3 has 15 residues. Germline lookup yields CDR1 SGHRS and CDR2 YFSETQ. V was pared by 8 bases and J by 0 bases, with 10 bases of the junction left unmatched. The CDR3 sequence: CASSPGQFMNTEAFF. CDR3 DNA: TGCGCCAGTTCGCCGGGACAGTTTATGAACACTGAAGCTTTCTTT.

V is TRBV11-2 and J is TRBJ2-7; 9 nucleotides line up with TRBD2. J gave up 5 bases and V 5 bases, and 10 bases lay outside the gene matches. This CDR3 comprises 15 residues. Germline V gene lookup returns CDR1 SGHAT and CDR2 FQNNGV. The CDR3 DNA sequence: TGTGCCAGCAGCCCCGCGGGACTAGCAGAAAACGAGCAGTACTTC. Its translation: CASSPAGLAENEQYF.

The genes are TRBV5-1 and TRBJ2-5, with 8 bases lining up with TRBD2. There are 15 residues in the CDR3. Trimming took 0 bases from V and 4 from J; bases not matched to a gene: 5. Germline V gives CDR1 SGHRS, CDR2 YFSETQ. The chain's CDR3 is CASSLGTSPPETQYF. DNA of the CDR3: TGCGCCAGCAGCTTGGGGACTAGCCCCCCAGAGACCCAGTACTTC.

The rearrangement joins TRBV7-3 to TRBJ2-1, with D uncertain. Looked up from germline, CDR1 is SGHTA and CDR2 is FQGTGA. V lost 2 bases, J lost 4 bases, and 6 bases lay in between. There are 13 residues in the CDR3. CDR3 region: CASSLGKYNEQFF. In DNA form, the CDR3 reads TGTGCCAGCAGCTTAGGGAAATACAATGAGCAGTTCTTC.

The chain has TRBV6-6 and TRBJ2-3; D unresolved. The CDR3 spans 13 residues. Germline V gene sequence: CDR1 MNHNY, CDR2 SVGAGI (reference sequence). Trimming removed 6 bases at V and 0 bases at J, with 7 bases between. The CDR3 spells CASRPDSTDTQYF. CDR3 DNA sequence: TGTGCCAGCAGGCCCGACAGCACAGATACGCAGTATTTT.

The chain is built from TRBV6-1 and TRBJ2-7; maybe TRBD2 (6 bases). V dropped 5 bases and J dropped 0 bases, with 11 bases sitting between them. The CDR3 is 14 amino acids. The germline gives CDR1 MNHNS, CDR2 SASEGT. The CDR3 sequence: CASSRLVGSYEQYF. The DNA of the CDR3 is TGTGCCAGCAGTCGACTAGTGGGCTCCTACGAGCAGTACTTC.

In its sample, this clone was seen a few times. The chain has TRBV9 and TRBJ1-5; D ambiguous. The CDR3 has 13 residues. The germline V gene has CDR1 SGDLS and CDR2 YYNGEE. Trimming removed 4 bases at V and 1 base at J, with 6 bases between. CDR3 sequence: CASSRYSNQPQHF. CDR3 coding DNA: TGTGCCAGCAGCCGATACAGCAATCAGCCCCAGCATTTT.

The chain is built from TRBV7-9 and TRBJ1-1, with a possible D match to TRBD1 (6 bases). The CDR3 totals 16 residues. With 4 bases removed from V and 5 bases from J, the gap between germline ends came to 20 bases. Germline CDR1 SEHNR, CDR2 FQNEAQ (reference sequence). DNA of the CDR3: TGTGCCAGCAGCTCCCTCAGGGGATTCAGTGGGACTGAAGCTTTCTTT. This encodes CASSSLRGFSGTEAFF.

The CDR3, as DNA: TGCGCCAGCAGCTTACAGCCGGGAAGCCAAGAGACCCAGTACTTC. It specifies CASSLQPGSQETQYF. This chain links TRBV5-1 with TRBJ2-5; the D gene is possibly TRBD2 (5 bases). The CDR3 is made up of 15 amino acids. Deletions cut 2 bases from V and 1 base from J, with 12 bases between. Germline CDR1 SGHRS, CDR2 YFSETQ.

This clone was seen only a few times. The V gene is TRBV18, the J gene TRBJ1-3; perhaps TRBD1 as D (5 bases). CDR3 length: 14 amino acids. Germline CDR1 KGHSH, CDR2 LQKENI. V lost 0 bases, J lost 5 bases, and 8 bases lay in between. The DNA of the CDR3 is TGTGCCAGCTCACCACCGGGACGGCGAAACACCATATATTTT. This gives the protein CASSPPGRRNTIYF.

This clone was counted a few times. The rearrangement uses TRBV18 and TRBJ1-2, with D unresolved. Germline V CDR1 and CDR2: KGHSH, LQKENI. V lost 6 bases, J lost 0 bases, and 2 bases lay in between. The CDR3 loop spans 11 amino acids. DNA of the CDR3: TGTGCCAGCTCCCCTAACTATGGCTACACCTTC. Amino acids: CASSPNYGYTF.